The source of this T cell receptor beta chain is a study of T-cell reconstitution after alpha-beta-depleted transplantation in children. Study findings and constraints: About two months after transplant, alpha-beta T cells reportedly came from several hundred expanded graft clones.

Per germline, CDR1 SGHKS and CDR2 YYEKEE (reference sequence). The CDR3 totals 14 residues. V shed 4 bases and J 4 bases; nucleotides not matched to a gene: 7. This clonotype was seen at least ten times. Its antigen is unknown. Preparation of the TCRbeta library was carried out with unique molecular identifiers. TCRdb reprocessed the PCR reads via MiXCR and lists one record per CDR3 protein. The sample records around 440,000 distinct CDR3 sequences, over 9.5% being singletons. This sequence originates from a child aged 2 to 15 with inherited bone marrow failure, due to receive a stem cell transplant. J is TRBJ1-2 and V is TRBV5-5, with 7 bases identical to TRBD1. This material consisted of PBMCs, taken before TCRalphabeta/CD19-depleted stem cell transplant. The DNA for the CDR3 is TGTGCCAGCAGCCCCTGGACAGGAGGCTATGGCTACACCTTC. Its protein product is CASSPWTGGYGYTF.